The rows below give T cell receptor beta chains drawn from one sample of a study of blood T cells in healthy people across ages. TCRdb reprocessed the 5' RACE reads with MiXCR, giving one entry per CDR3 protein. The sample has hundreds of thousands of distinct CDR3 sequences, approximately 40% seen once. Sample: blood. The receptor source for this set is an elderly man in good health. The conserved cysteine and the conserved F or W are not part of the CDR3 here. D genes are given only for firm matches.

J gene: TRBJ2-5
V gene: TRBV2
D gene: -
CDR3 protein: ASSPPSPRGQETQY

J gene: TRBJ2-1
V gene: TRBV10-1
D gene: -
CDR3 protein: ASSNPSSYNEQF

J gene: TRBJ2-3
V gene: TRBV20-1
D gene: -
CDR3 protein: SASGGFYTDTQY

J gene: TRBJ2-7
V gene: TRBV6-2/TRBV6-3
D gene: -
CDR3 protein: ASSYAGSSYEQY

J gene: TRBJ2-5
V gene: TRBV27
D gene: TRBD2
CDR3 protein: ASRLLAGVPQGQETQY

J gene: TRBJ2-3
V gene: TRBV6-2/TRBV6-3
D gene: -
CDR3 protein: ASRGGAGMTDTQY

J gene: -
V gene: TRBV5-8
D gene: -
CDR3 protein: ASSLARGVRDEQY

J gene: TRBJ2-4
V gene: TRBV3-1
D gene: TRBD2
CDR3 protein: ASGGGEAKNIQY

J gene: TRBJ1-5
V gene: TRBV20-1
D gene: -
CDR3 protein: SARDQGQPQH

J gene: TRBJ1-5
V gene: TRBV2
D gene: -
CDR3 protein: ASSAEYSNQPQH

J gene: TRBJ1-1
V gene: TRBV10-3
D gene: -
CDR3 protein: AISEDGRKNTEAF

J gene: TRBJ2-7
V gene: TRBV6-2/TRBV6-3
D gene: -
CDR3 protein: ASSYNAEVLPGEQY

J gene: TRBJ2-5
V gene: TRBV7-2
D gene: -
CDR3 protein: ASSLVWGGQETQY

J gene: TRBJ1-2
V gene: TRBV4-2
D gene: TRBD1
CDR3 protein: ASSQGTGREYGYT

J gene: TRBJ2-1
V gene: TRBV29-1
D gene: TRBD2
CDR3 protein: SVEGVVAGRSGEQF

J gene: TRBJ2-7
V gene: TRBV20-1
D gene: TRBD2
CDR3 protein: SARTSGRSEQY

J gene: TRBJ1-5
V gene: TRBV7-2
D gene: TRBD1
CDR3 protein: ASSSGTGSGQPQH

J gene: TRBJ2-5
V gene: TRBV11-2
D gene: -
CDR3 protein: ASSPLVRDYQETQY

J gene: TRBJ1-2
V gene: TRBV20-1
D gene: TRBD1
CDR3 protein: SALAGLQGNGYT

J gene: TRBJ1-2
V gene: TRBV11-2
D gene: -
CDR3 protein: ASSLGIGRNNYGYT

J gene: -
V gene: TRBV7-9
D gene: TRBD1
CDR3 protein: ASSLALSGTGSYEQY

J gene: TRBJ2-2
V gene: TRBV10-3
D gene: TRBD2
CDR3 protein: AITPSPGTSGATGELF

J gene: TRBJ1-2
V gene: TRBV20-1
D gene: TRBD1
CDR3 protein: SARTQGGDGYT

J gene: TRBJ2-5
V gene: TRBV28
D gene: -
CDR3 protein: ASSYPGSSGETQY